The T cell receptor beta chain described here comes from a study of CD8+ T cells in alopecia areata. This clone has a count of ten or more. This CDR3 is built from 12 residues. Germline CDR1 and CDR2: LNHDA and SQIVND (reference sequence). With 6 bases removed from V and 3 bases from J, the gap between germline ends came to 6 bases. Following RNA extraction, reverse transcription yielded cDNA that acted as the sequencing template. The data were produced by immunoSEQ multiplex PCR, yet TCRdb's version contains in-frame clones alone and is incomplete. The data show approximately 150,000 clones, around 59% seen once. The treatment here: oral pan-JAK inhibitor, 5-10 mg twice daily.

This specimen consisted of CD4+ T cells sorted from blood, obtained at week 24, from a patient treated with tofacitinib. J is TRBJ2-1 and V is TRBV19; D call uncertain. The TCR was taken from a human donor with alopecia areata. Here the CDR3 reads CASSHRYNEQFF. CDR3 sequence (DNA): TGTGCCAGTAGCCACCGCTACAATGAGCAGTTCTTC.